The entry that follows covers one T cell receptor (beta chain) sequence. Measured with immunoSEQ multiplex PCR; TCRdb has only the in-frame clones, and not every one. The profile shows 60,000 to 75,000 clones, around 93% of them singletons. The data stem from a study of OX40 agonist ivuxolimab in advanced cancers. Turning to the study itself: Every patient in dose escalation had hepatocellular carcinoma, melanoma, renal cell or head and neck cancer.

The sequence derives from an adult with an advanced solid tumor such as melanoma, head and neck, liver or kidney cancer. Sequencing was performed on CD4+ or CD8+ T cells sorted from blood, taken in a trial of the OX40 agonist ivuxolimab.

The CDR3 DNA sequence: TGTGCCAGCAGCCAACAGGTTTCAGGAAACACCATATATTTT. This sequence encodes CASSQQVSGNTIYF. The V and J genes are TRBV7-2 and TRBJ1-3; a possible D gene is TRBD1 (5 bases). The CDR3 contains 14 residues. Per the germline V gene, CDR1 is SGHTA and CDR2 is FQGNSA. V lost 5 bases to trimming and J lost 4 bases, with 12 bases between them.